One and the same sample provided the 17 T cell receptor beta chains below, sequenced in a study of T-cell reconstitution after alpha-beta-depleted transplantation in children. Preparation of the TCRbeta library involved a method that used unique molecular identifiers. TCRdb re-derived calls from the PCR reads in MiXCR, one entry per CDR3 protein. The repertoire holds about 250,000 distinct CDR3 sequences, under 30% seen once, with 4% to 5.5% in the top ten. Sample: PBMCs, mostly from graft donor cells, taken 360 days after TCRalphabeta/CD19-depleted stem cell transplant. The receptors were sampled from a female patient aged 2-10 years who had a stem cell transplant for congenital amegakaryocytic thrombocytopenia, so the T cells may come from the graft donor.

There are a few counts of this clonotype. This chain joins TRBV6-2 or TRBV6-3 and TRBJ2-5, with TRBD2 matching over 8 bases. The CDR3 is 14 residues long. Germline-derived CDR1 and CDR2 are MNHEY and SVGEGT. V dropped 2 bases and J dropped 6; count of bases not matched to a gene: 5. CDR3 sequence (DNA): TGTGCCAGCAGTTACCCGGGACTAGTTAAGACCCAGTACTTC. It yields the protein CASSYPGLVKTQYF.

This clonotype was observed a handful of times. The chain uses TRBV9 and TRBJ2-7; TRBD2 matches 9 bases. Germline V gene sequence: CDR1 SGDLS, CDR2 YYNGEE. The CDR3 is made up of 15 amino acids. V lost 4 bases to trimming and J lost 2 bases; unmatched junction nucleotides: 7. The CDR3 protein is CASSPVAGAAYEQYF. In DNA, the CDR3 is TGTGCCAGCAGCCCCGTAGCGGGGGCCGCCTACGAGCAGTACTTC.

This sequence joins TRBV6-1 and TRBJ2-1, with D possibly matching TRBD2 (6 bases). Germline values: CDR1 MNHNS, CDR2 SASEGT. Trimming took off 4 bases at V and 0 bases at J, with 10 bases between the two ends. This CDR3 spans 15 amino acids. The chain's CDR3 is CASSADGGSYNEQFF. In nucleotides, the CDR3 is TGTGCCAGCAGTGCCGACGGGGGCTCCTACAATGAGCAGTTCTTC.

This clonotype was picked up many times. The gene calls are TRBV20-1 and TRBJ1-5; no clear D gene. CDR1 and CDR2 from the germline V gene are DFQATT and SNEGSKA (reference sequence). The length of the CDR3 is 13 residues. CDR3 DNA sequence: TGCAGCCCGCTGGAAAATAGCAATCAGCCCCAGCATTTT. It codes for CSPLENSNQPQHF.

The rearrangement uses TRBV29-1 and TRBJ1-2; D remains unclear. Trimming stripped 4 bases from V and 2 bases from J, with 20 bases between. This CDR3 is built from 16 residues. CDR1 and CDR2 from the germline V gene are SQVTM and ANQGSEA. CDR3 DNA: TGCAGCGTTGGGCCAAATAACCCGGACCCCAACTATGGCTACACCTTC. It yields the protein CSVGPNNPDPNYGYTF.

This sequence joins TRBV11-2 and TRBJ2-1; D not resolved. The germline V gene has CDR1 SGHAT and CDR2 FQNNGV. The V end lost 5 bases, the J end lost 7 bases, and 15 bases lay between the germline ends. This CDR3 is built from 14 residues. The CDR3: CASSRLAVQNEQFF. The DNA for the CDR3 is TGTGCCAGCAGCCGTCTGGCAGTTCAAAATGAGCAGTTCTTC. The complete variable domain, with remaining parts taken from reference TRBV11-2 and TRBJ2-1, reads EAGVAQSPRYKIIEKRQSVAFWCNPISGHATLYWYQQILGQGPKLLIQFQNNGVVDDSQLPKDRFSAERLKGVDSTLKIQPAKLEDSAVYLCASSRLAVQNEQFFGPGTRLTVL.

This clonotype appeared a few times. V is TRBV6-1 and J is TRBJ2-5, with D perhaps TRBD1 (6 bases). The V gene lost 5 bases and the J gene lost 2 bases, with 12 bases spanning the gap. Germline CDR1 reads MNHNS; CDR2 reads SASEGT. The CDR3 is 14 residues long. The CDR3 reads CASSLPGAQETQYF. CDR3 in DNA: TGTGCCAGCAGTCTCCCAGGGGCACAAGAGACCCAGTACTTC.

The chain employs TRBV6-5 and TRBJ2-1; 9 bases fit TRBD2. Germline lookup yields CDR1 MNHEY and CDR2 SVGAGI. With V trimmed by 3 bases and J by 8 bases, 8 bases remained unmatched. The CDR3 totals 15 residues. The CDR3 loop is CASSYLSSGTDEQFF. The CDR3 nucleotides are TGTGCCAGCAGTTATCTATCTAGCGGGACCGATGAGCAGTTCTTC.

This clonotype came up a few times. CDR3 in amino acids: CASSLTGASNQPQHF. The CDR3 nucleotides read TGCGCCAGCAGCTTGACGGGGGCTAGCAATCAGCCCCAGCATTTT. This sequence joins TRBV5-1 and TRBJ1-5, with D possibly being TRBD1 (6 bases). There are 15 residues in the CDR3. The germline V gene encodes CDR1 SGHRS and CDR2 YFSETQ. Trimming took 1 base from V and 0 from J, leaving 8 bases between them.

The J gene is TRBJ1-1, the V gene TRBV29-1; no clear D gene. The V gene lost 5 bases and the J gene lost 1 base, with 11 bases spanning the gap. The CDR3 spans 13 residues. Germline assignment: CDR1 SQVTM and CDR2 ANQGSEA. CDR3 sequence reads: CSVLGYRNTEAFF. DNA of the CDR3: TGCAGCGTTTTGGGGTACCGGAACACTGAAGCTTTCTTT.

The chain employs TRBV4-2 and TRBJ2-3; D possibly matches TRBD1 or TRBD2 (5 bases each). V was shortened by 2 bases and J by 0 bases, with 12 bases between the two germline ends. This CDR3 spans 16 amino acids. Germline V CDR1 and CDR2: LGHNA, YNFKEQ. This CDR3 reads CASSQLGVPSTDTQYF. In DNA form, the CDR3 reads TGTGCCAGCAGCCAATTGGGGGTCCCGAGCACAGATACGCAGTATTTT.

This chain uses TRBV20-1 with TRBJ2-5; D is perhaps TRBD2 (5 bases). CDR3 length: 15 amino acids. Germline V gene data show CDR1 as DFQATT and CDR2 as SNEGSKA (reference sequence). V lost 0 bases, J lost 2 bases, and 13 bases lay in between. The CDR3 reads CSARDWADSQETQYF. Written as DNA, the CDR3 is TGCAGTGCTAGAGATTGGGCGGACTCACAAGAGACCCAGTACTTC.

This clonotype has more than one count but fewer than ten. The chain uses TRBV4-1 and TRBJ1-2; the D is unclear. Trimming took off 6 bases at V and 8 bases at J, with 19 bases between the two ends. Per germline, CDR1 MGHRA and CDR2 YSYEKL. This CDR3 is built from 14 residues. The CDR3 loop is CASSLAGSNEGYTF. The CDR3 DNA follows: TGCGCCAGCAGTCTAGCGGGGAGCAACGAGGGCTACACCTTC.

The table lists this clonotype with a few counts. This chain links TRBV15 with TRBJ2-3; D may be TRBD2 (6 bases). This CDR3 is built from 13 residues. Germline lookup yields CDR1 LNHNV and CDR2 YYDKDF (reference sequence). Trimming removed 10 bases from V and 2 bases from J, with 13 bases in between. CDR3 in amino acids: CAIGRGTTDTQYF. As DNA, the CDR3 is TGTGCCATAGGTCGCGGGACCACAGATACGCAGTATTTT.

This chain links TRBV24-1 with TRBJ2-1; D is possibly TRBD1 (5 bases). This CDR3 comprises 14 residues. V lost 5 bases and J lost 0, with 7 bases in between. The germline V gene has CDR1 KGHDR and CDR2 SFDVKD. CDR3 nucleotides: TGTGCCACCAGTGGGGGCAGCTCCTACAATGAGCAGTTCTTC. It specifies CATSGGSSYNEQFF.

To note about this clonotype: A read error is possible here, since a much larger clone lies one base away. This sequence joins TRBV7-7 and TRBJ2-3; TRBD2 is a possible D gene (5 bases). CDR1 is SSHAT, CDR2 FNYEAQ, per germline (reference sequence). The V end was cut by 5 bases, the J end by 3 bases, with 12 bases between. This CDR3 is 14 amino acids long. The CDR3 region is CASSNAGGTDTQYF. The CDR3 DNA reads as TGTGCCAGCAGCAACGCGGGTGGGACAGATACGCAGTATTTT. The complete variable domain, with remaining parts taken from reference TRBV7-7 and TRBJ2-3, reads GAGVSQSPRYKVTKRGQDVTLRCDPISSHATLYWYQQALGQGPEFLTYFNYEAQPDKSGLPSDRFSAERPEGSISTLTIQRTEQRDSAMYRCASSNAGGTDTQYFGPGTRLTVL.

This chain uses TRBV10-2 with TRBJ2-3; TRBD2 matches at 12 bases. J was trimmed by 10 bases and V by 6 bases; bases with no gene match: 11. Germline V gene lookup returns CDR1 WSHSY and CDR2 SAAADI. The CDR3 is made up of 15 amino acids. DNA of the CDR3: TGCGCCAGCAGGCCTAGCGGGGGGGCCGTTGTAGCGCAGTATTTT. Translation: CASRPSGGAVVAQYF.